These T cell receptor beta chains were read from a single sample in a study of blood T cell repertoires in COVID-19. Data came from immunoSEQ multiplex PCR; TCRdb stores just in-frame clones and leaves some out. The sample lists around 250,000 clones, about 88% occurring once. Sequences were obtained from PBMCs or T cells enriched from blood (not recorded which). The receptor source for this set is a woman between 45 and 65 years old who had been exposed to COVID-19. CDR3s include the opening cysteine and the closing phenylalanine or tryptophan. D genes are given only for firm matches. Only some rows state a clone size, as once, few, many or a class for expanded clones.

J | D | size | V | DNA | CDR3
TRBJ1-5 | NA | NA | TRBV6-5 | TGTGCCAGCAGGTCCAGTTATAGCAATCAGCCCCAGCATTTT | CASRSSYSNQPQHF
TRBJ2-1 | TRBD1 | NA | TRBV16 | TGTGCCAGCAGCCGAGGAGGGACAGGCAATGAGCAGTTCTTC | CASSRGGTGNEQFF
TRBJ1-5 | NA | NA | TRBV10-3 | TGTGCCATCAGTGAGTCAACAGGGACCGGAGCTTATCAGCCCCAGCATTTT | CAISESTGTGAYQPQHF
TRBJ1-2 | NA | NA | TRBV3-1/TRBV3-2 | TGTGCCAGCAGCCTAACGGGACATCCTGCTAACTATGGCTACACCTTC | CASSLTGHPANYGYTF
TRBJ2-3 | NA | NA | TRBV10-3 | TGTGCCACCTACACAGGGTCTAGCACAGATACGCAGTATTTT | CATYTGSSTDTQYF
TRBJ2-1 | TRBD2 | NA | TRBV28 | TGTGCCAGCAGCCCGATAGCGGGGGCTTACAATGAGCAGTTCTTC | CASSPIAGAYNEQFF
TRBJ2-1 | NA | NA | TRBV14 | TGTGCCAGCAGCCAAGGGGCGGGGGCGAGGCAGTTCTTC | CASSQGAGARQFF
TRBJ1-5 | NA | NA | TRBV5-1 | TGCGCCAGCAGCTACTGGACAACGAGTTCTAGCAATCAGCCCCAGCATTTT | CASSYWTTSSSNQPQHF
TRBJ1-2 | NA | NA | TRBV3-1/TRBV3-2 | TGTGCCAGCAGCCAAGACGGGTATCTCCGTGGCTACACCTTC | CASSQDGYLRGYTF
TRBJ1-4 | NA | NA | TRBV14 | TGTGCCAGCAGCGGCCCGACAGGAACTAATGAAAAACTGTTTTTT | CASSGPTGTNEKLFF
TRBJ2-3 | NA | NA | TRBV12-3/TRBV12-4 | TGTGCCAGCAGTTTAGGCCTGAGAGATACGCAGTATTTT | CASSLGLRDTQYF
TRBJ1-4 | TRBD1 | NA | TRBV5-4 | TGTGCCAGCAGCTTAGACAGGGGCGGAGAACTGTTTTTT | CASSLDRGGELFF
TRBJ1-6 | NA | NA | TRBV7-9 | TGTGCCAGCAGCTTAGCGCAGGGATTGGGGCCCCTCCACTTT | CASSLAQGLGPLHF
TRBJ2-7 | NA | NA | TRBV7-8 | TGTGCCAGCAGCCAAGAGGGCAATCTCTACGAGCAGTACTTC | CASSQEGNLYEQYF
TRBJ1-4 | TRBD1 | NA | TRBV19 | TGTGCCAGTAGTATCCCCCCAGGGGGCAGGGAAAAACTGTTTTTT | CASSIPPGGREKLFF
TRBJ2-3 | TRBD2 | once | TRBV6-1 | TGTGCCAGCAGTGAACTAGCGGGCAGGAAGACAGATACGCAGTATTTT | CASSELAGRKTDTQYF
TRBJ1-1 | NA | NA | TRBV12-3/TRBV12-4 | TGTGCCAGCAGTTTAAAACAGAACACTGAAGCTTTCTTT | CASSLKQNTEAFF
TRBJ1-1 | NA | few | TRBV2 | TGTGCCAGCTTGAGGGACACTCCGAACACTGAAGCTTTCTTT | CASLRDTPNTEAFF
TRBJ1-2 | NA | NA | TRBV5-6 | TGTGCCAGCAGCCTGGACGGACTCTATGGCTACACCTTC | CASSLDGLYGYTF
TRBJ1-5 | NA | NA | TRBV2 | TGTGCCAGCAGTGTAGGAGGGAGCGGCAATCAGCCCCAGCATTTT | CASSVGGSGNQPQHF
TRBJ2-7 | TRBD1 | once | TRBV5-1 | TGCGCCAGCAGCTTGGGGCAGGGGGCGAGAGAGCAGTACTTC | CASSLGQGAREQYF
TRBJ1-2 | NA | once | TRBV28 | TGTGCCAGCAGCAGGGGCTTTGGGAACTATGGCTACACCTTC | CASSRGFGNYGYTF
TRBJ1-1 | TRBD1 | NA | TRBV6-5 | TGTGCCAGCAGTCCCCGACAGGGCCAAGCTTTCTTT | CASSPRQGQAFF
TRBJ2-5 | NA | NA | TRBV19 | TGTGCCAGTAGTGGGTCGGCGAGGGAGACCCAGTACTTC | CASSGSARETQYF
TRBJ2-7 | NA | once | TRBV7-9 | TGTGCCAGCACCGGCGGGGACAGACCCTACGAGCAGTACTTC | CASTGGDRPYEQYF
TRBJ2-1 | NA | NA | TRBV3-1/TRBV3-2 | TGTGCCAGCAGCCATAGTGCGAATGAGCAGTTCTTC | CASSHSANEQFF
TRBJ2-1 | TRBD1 | NA | TRBV12-3/TRBV12-4 | TGTGCCAGCAGGTCCAGGGGGAATGAGCAGTTCTTC | CASRSRGNEQFF
TRBJ1-5 | NA | NA | TRBV2 | TGTGCCAGCAATTCCCGCAGGAATCAGCCCCAGCATTTT | CASNSRRNQPQHF